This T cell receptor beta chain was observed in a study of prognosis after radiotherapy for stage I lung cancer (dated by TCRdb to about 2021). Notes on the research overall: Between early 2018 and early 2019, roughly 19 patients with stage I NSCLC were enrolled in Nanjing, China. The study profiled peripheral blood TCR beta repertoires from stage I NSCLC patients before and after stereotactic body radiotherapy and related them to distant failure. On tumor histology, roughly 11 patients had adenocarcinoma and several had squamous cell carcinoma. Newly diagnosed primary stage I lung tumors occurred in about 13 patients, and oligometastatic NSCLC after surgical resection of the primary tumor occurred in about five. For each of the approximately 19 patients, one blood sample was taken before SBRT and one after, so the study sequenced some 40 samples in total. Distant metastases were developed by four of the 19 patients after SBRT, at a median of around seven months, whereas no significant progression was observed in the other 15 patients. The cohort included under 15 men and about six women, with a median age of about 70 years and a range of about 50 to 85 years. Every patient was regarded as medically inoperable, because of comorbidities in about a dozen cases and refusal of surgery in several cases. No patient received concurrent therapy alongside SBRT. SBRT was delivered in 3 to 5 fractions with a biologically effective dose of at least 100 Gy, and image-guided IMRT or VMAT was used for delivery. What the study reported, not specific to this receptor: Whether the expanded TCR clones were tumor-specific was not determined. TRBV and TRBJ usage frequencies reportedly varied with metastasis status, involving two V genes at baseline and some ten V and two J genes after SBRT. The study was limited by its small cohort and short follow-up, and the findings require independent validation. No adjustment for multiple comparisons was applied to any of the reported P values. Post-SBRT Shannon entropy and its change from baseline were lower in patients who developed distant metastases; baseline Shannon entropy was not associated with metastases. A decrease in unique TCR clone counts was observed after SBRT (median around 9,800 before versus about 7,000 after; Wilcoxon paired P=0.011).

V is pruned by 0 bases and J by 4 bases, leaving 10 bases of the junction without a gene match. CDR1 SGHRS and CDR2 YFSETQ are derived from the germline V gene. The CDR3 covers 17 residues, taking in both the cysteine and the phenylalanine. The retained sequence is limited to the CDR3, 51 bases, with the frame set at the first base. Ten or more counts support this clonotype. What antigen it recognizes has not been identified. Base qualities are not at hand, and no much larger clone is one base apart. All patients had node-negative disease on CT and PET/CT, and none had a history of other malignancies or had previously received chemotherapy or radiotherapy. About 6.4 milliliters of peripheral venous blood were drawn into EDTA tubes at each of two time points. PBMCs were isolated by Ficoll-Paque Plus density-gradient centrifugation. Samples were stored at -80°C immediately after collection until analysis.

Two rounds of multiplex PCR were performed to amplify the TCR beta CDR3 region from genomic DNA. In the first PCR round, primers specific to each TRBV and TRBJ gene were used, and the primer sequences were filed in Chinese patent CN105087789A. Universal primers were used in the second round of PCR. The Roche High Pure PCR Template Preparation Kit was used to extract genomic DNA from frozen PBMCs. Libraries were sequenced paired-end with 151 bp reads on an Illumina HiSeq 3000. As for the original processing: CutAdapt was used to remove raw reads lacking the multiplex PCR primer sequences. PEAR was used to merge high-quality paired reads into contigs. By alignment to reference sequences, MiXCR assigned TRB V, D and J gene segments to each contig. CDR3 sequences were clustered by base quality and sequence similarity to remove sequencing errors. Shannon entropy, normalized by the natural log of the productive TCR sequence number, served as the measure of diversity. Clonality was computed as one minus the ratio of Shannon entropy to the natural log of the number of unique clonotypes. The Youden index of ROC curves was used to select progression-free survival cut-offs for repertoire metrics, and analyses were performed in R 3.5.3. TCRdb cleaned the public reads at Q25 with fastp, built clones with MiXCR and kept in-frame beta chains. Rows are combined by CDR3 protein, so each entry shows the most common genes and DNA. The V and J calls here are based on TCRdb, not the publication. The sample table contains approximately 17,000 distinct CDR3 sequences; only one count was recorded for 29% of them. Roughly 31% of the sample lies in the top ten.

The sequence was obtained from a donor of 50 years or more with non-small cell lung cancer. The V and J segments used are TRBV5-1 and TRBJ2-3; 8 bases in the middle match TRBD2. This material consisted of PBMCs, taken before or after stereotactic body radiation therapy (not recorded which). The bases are TGCGCCAGCAGCTTGGGAGCGGGGGCGATAGTGGCAGATACGCAGTATTTT. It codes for CASSLGAGAIVADTQYF.